This entry lists 22 T cell receptor beta chains sequenced from one sample in a study of early stage breast cancer tumors. Here immunoSEQ multiplex PCR was the method, and the copy in TCRdb shows in-frame clones only, minus some. Here the sample spans over 25,000 clones, roughly 78% being singletons. What was sequenced was blood. The receptors originated from a person in their sixties with breast cancer.

There are a few counts of this clone. The rearrangement links TRBV7-8 to TRBJ1-1; 9 bases fit TRBD1. The CDR3 has 15 amino acids. The germline CDR1 and CDR2 sequences are SGHVS and FQNEAQ. Unmatched junction bases numbered 3, after V lost 1 base and J lost 3 bases. The CDR3 coding sequence is TGTGCCAGCAGCTTAGTGGGACAGGGATACACTGAAGCTTTCTTT. Protein product: CASSLVGQGYTEAFF.

This chain uses TRBV7-2 with TRBJ1-5; D remains ambiguous. The CDR3 has 15 residues. Germline V CDR1 and CDR2: SGHTA, FQGNSA. The V and J ends lost 5 bases and 2 bases respectively, with 13 bases between them. For the CDR3, the DNA is TGTGCCAGCAGCACGCTTGGGCCGGGCAATCAGCCCCAGCATTTT. Translation gives CASSTLGPGNQPQHF.

The chain joins TRBV7-6 to TRBJ2-7; 11 positions match TRBD2. From germline, CDR1 is SGHVS and CDR2 FNYEAQ. Germline trimming cut 5 bases from V and 4 bases from J; bases unmatched to any gene: 4. This CDR3 contains 14 residues. In nucleotides, the CDR3 is TGTGCCAGCAGCGCCACTAGCGGGAGATACGAGCAGTACTTC. It translates to CASSATSGRYEQYF.

The genes are TRBV29-1 and TRBJ2-5; the match to TRBD2 covers 15 bases. Trimming took 6 bases from V and 4 from J; bases not matched to a gene: 0. Germline CDR1 and CDR2: SQVTM and ANQGSEA. CDR3 size: 13 residues. The CDR3 sequence: CSVGLAGGETQYF. CDR3 nucleotide sequence: TGCAGCGTGGGACTAGCGGGAGGAGAGACCCAGTACTTC.

This chain uses TRBV4-1 with TRBJ1-4, with TRBD1 matching over 8 bases. In germline, CDR1 is MGHRA, CDR2 YSYEKL. With V trimmed by 1 base and J by 3 bases, 1 base remained unmatched. This CDR3 is built from 15 residues. CDR3 protein: CASSQGTGSNEKLFF. Written as DNA, the CDR3 is TGCGCCAGCAGCCAAGGGACAGGGTCTAATGAAAAACTGTTTTTT.

The genes are TRBV7-2 and TRBJ2-5; 15 bases fit TRBD2. The germline gives CDR1 SGHTA, CDR2 FQGNSA. Trimming removed 5 bases from V and 2 bases from J; junction bases left unmatched: 6. This CDR3 is 17 amino acids long. CDR3 loop: CASSPGLAGGVQETQYF. The CDR3 DNA follows: TGTGCCAGCAGCCCGGGACTAGCGGGAGGAGTACAAGAGACCCAGTACTTC.

The J gene is TRBJ2-1, the V gene TRBV5-1; possible D gene TRBD2, 6 bases. Germline CDR1 SGHRS, CDR2 YFSETQ. Trimming took 4 bases from V and 4 from J, leaving 15 bases between them. The CDR3 spans 15 residues. Written as DNA, the CDR3 is TGCGCCAGCAGCCCGGAGCCAGCGGGTTACAATGAGCAGTTCTTC. The encoded protein is CASSPEPAGYNEQFF.

In this sample, this clone is medium-sized (0.01 to 0.1%). The chain links TRBV27 to TRBJ2-7; D perhaps matches TRBD1 (6 bases). Germline V CDR1 and CDR2: MNHEY, SMNVEV (reference sequence). This CDR3 spans 13 amino acids. V was shortened by 2 bases and J by 5 bases, with 10 bases between the two germline ends. This chain's CDR3 is CASSLTGQDEQYF. CDR3 sequence (DNA): TGTGCCAGCAGTTTAACAGGGCAAGACGAGCAGTACTTC.

The J gene is TRBJ1-2, the V gene TRBV18; D possibly corresponds to TRBD1 (5 bases). Germline V CDR1 and CDR2: KGHSH, LQKENI. V lost 0 bases to trimming and J lost 4 bases, with 6 bases between them. This CDR3 is built from 13 residues. CDR3 region: CASSPPGGYGYTF. The CDR3 DNA sequence: TGTGCCAGCTCACCACCGGGGGGCTATGGCTACACCTTC.

The chain has TRBV7-2 and TRBJ2-1, with TRBD2 as a possible D gene (5 bases). This CDR3 has 15 amino acids. Germline assignment: CDR1 SGHTA and CDR2 FQGNSA. V was shortened by 5 bases and J by 1 base, with 12 bases between the two germline ends. CDR3 coding DNA: TGTGCCAGCAGCCGTAGTACGGGGTCCTACAATGAGCAGTTCTTC. It is translated as CASSRSTGSYNEQFF. Full variable domain (rest looked up from reference TRBV7-2 and TRBJ2-1): GAGVSQSPSNKVTEKGKDVELRCDPISGHTALYWYRQSLGQGLEFLIYFQGNSAPDKSGLPSDRFSAERTGGSVSTLTIQRTQQEDSAVYLCASSRSTGSYNEQFFGPGTRLTVL.

The chain has TRBV30 and TRBJ1-3, with D unclear. The CDR3 consists of 15 residues. V dropped 0 bases and J dropped 0 bases, with 9 bases sitting between them. From germline, CDR1 is GTSNPN and CDR2 SVGIG (reference sequence). CDR3 sequence: CAWSVYPTSGNTIYF. In DNA, the CDR3 is TGTGCCTGGAGTGTTTACCCTACCTCTGGAAACACCATATATTTT.

J is TRBJ1-4 and V is TRBV19; TRBD1 matches 8 bases. The CDR3 sequence is 16 residues long. CDR1 and CDR2 (germline): LNHDA, SQIVND (reference sequence). V trimming: 5 bases; J trimming: 3 bases; junction bases outside the gene matches: 8. Here the CDR3 reads CASSARQGSPNEKLFF. The CDR3 nucleotides are TGTGCCAGTAGTGCCCGACAGGGGTCCCCTAATGAAAAACTGTTTTTT.

This sequence joins TRBV12-5 and TRBJ2-7, with TRBD1 matching over 9 bases. This CDR3 is 15 amino acids long. Trimming cost V 1 base and J 1 base; bases outside gene matches: 2. The germline CDR1 and CDR2 sequences are LGHNT and FRNRAP. DNA for the CDR3: TGTGCTAGTGGTTTGGATGACAGGGGGTCCTACGAGCAGTACTTC. Translated: CASGLDDRGSYEQYF.

The V call is TRBV30, the J call TRBJ2-3; D not certain. The CDR3 length is 11 residues. CDR1 GTSNPN and CDR2 SVGIG come from the germline V gene (reference sequence). Between the trimmed V and J ends, which lost 4 bases and 5 bases, there was a span of 7 bases. The CDR3 sequence is CAWTNLDTQYF. The CDR3 nucleotides read TGTGCCTGGACTAATTTAGATACGCAGTATTTT.

This chain's CDR3 is CASSIDQATSGNTIYF. The CDR3 DNA sequence: TGTGCCAGTAGTATCGATCAAGCGACCTCTGGAAACACCATATATTTT. The J gene is TRBJ1-3, the V gene TRBV19; D unclear. The CDR3 extends over 16 amino acids. CDR1 and CDR2 (germline): LNHDA, SQIVND (reference sequence). The ends were cut back, 3 bases at V and 0 bases at J, with 12 bases in the middle. Based on the CDR3 plus reference TRBV19 and TRBJ1-3, the full variable domain is DGGITQSPKYLFRKEGQNVTLSCEQNLNHDAMYWYRQDPGQGLRLIYYSQIVNDFQKGDIAEGYSVSREKKESFPLTVTSAQKNPTAFYLCASSIDQATSGNTIYFGEGSWLTVV.

This clone is a singleton in its sample. The rearrangement links TRBV7-2 to TRBJ2-1, with D possibly being TRBD2 (5 bases). The length of the CDR3 is 12 residues. Trimming took off 5 bases at V and 10 bases at J, with 12 bases between the two ends. The germline V gene has CDR1 SGHTA and CDR2 FQGNSA. The CDR3 nucleotides read TGTGCCAGCAGCCTGGCTCGGAGGGAGCAGTTCTTC. Amino acids: CASSLARREQFF.

The chain employs TRBV18 and TRBJ2-2; D perhaps matches TRBD1 (6 bases). There are 14 residues in the CDR3. Germline loops: CDR1 KGHSH, CDR2 LQKENI. V dropped 0 bases and J dropped 5 bases, with 7 bases sitting between them. In nucleotides, the CDR3 is TGTGCCAGCTCACCACCTGGACAGACCGGGGAGCTGTTTTTT. This encodes CASSPPGQTGELFF.

The V and J genes are TRBV6-6 and TRBJ2-5; 8 bases fit TRBD1. V lost 6 bases and J lost 5; bases outside the gene matches: 8. Germline lookup yields CDR1 MNHNY and CDR2 SVGAGI (reference sequence). This CDR3 has 14 residues. The CDR3 DNA reads TGTGCCAGCAGGGTCGGACAGGGTGGGGAGACCCAGTACTTC. Its translation: CASRVGQGGETQYF.

This chain connects TRBV7-7 to TRBJ2-5, with D possibly TRBD2 on 5 matching bases. V lost 5 bases and J 5 bases, leaving 12 bases between the germline ends. This CDR3 spans 13 amino acids. CDR1 SSHAT and CDR2 FNYEAQ come from the germline V gene (reference sequence). CDR3 bases: TGTGCCAGCAGCCCACTAGATCTGGAGACCCAGTACTTC. Translated, it gives CASSPLDLETQYF.

The chain has TRBV5-1 and TRBJ2-7; 8 bases are shared with TRBD1. This CDR3 spans 14 amino acids. From germline, CDR1 is SGHRS and CDR2 YFSETQ. The ends lost 6 bases at V and 1 base at J; junction bases unmatched: 6. The CDR3 DNA follows: TGCGCCAGCAAGGACAGGGACTCATCCTACGAGCAGTACTTC. As protein: CASKDRDSSYEQYF. Drawing the rest from reference TRBV5-1 and TRBJ2-7, the complete variable domain is KAGVTQTPRYLIKTRGQQVTLSCSPISGHRSVSWYQQTPGQGLQFLFEYFSETQRNKGNFPGRFSGRQFSNSRSEMNVSTLELGDSALYLCASKDRDSSYEQYFGPGTRLTVT.

This clone is a singleton in its sample. The chain has TRBV10-2 and TRBJ2-1, with 7 bases lining up with TRBD2. V was pared by 0 bases and J by 10 bases, with 12 bases of the junction left unmatched. This CDR3 has 16 amino acids. The germline V gene has CDR1 WSHSY and CDR2 SAAADI. The CDR3 protein is CASSESAGLNEGEQFF. The CDR3, as DNA: TGCGCCAGCAGTGAGTCGGCGGGACTAAATGAAGGCGAGCAGTTCTTC.

J is TRBJ1-5 and V is TRBV5-1; D perhaps matches TRBD1 (5 bases). The length of the CDR3 is 15 residues. CDR1 is SGHRS and CDR2 is YFSETQ in the germline V gene. The V gene lost 5 bases and the J gene lost 4 bases, with 16 bases spanning the gap. Written as DNA, the CDR3 is TGCGCCAGCAGTCTCGGAGCCGGGGGGAATCAGCCCCAGCATTTT. Translation gives CASSLGAGGNQPQHF. The full variable domain, rest sourced from reference TRBV5-1 and TRBJ1-5, is KAGVTQTPRYLIKTRGQQVTLSCSPISGHRSVSWYQQTPGQGLQFLFEYFSETQRNKGNFPGRFSGRQFSNSRSEMNVSTLELGDSALYLCASSLGAGGNQPQHFGDGTRLSIL.